This TCR beta chain was captured in a study of memory CD4+ T cells and cytomegalovirus serostatus. Study-wide points: Suggested: most of the CMV-linked TCR signature lies in CD4+ memory cells.

The CDR3 covers 13 residues. Germline CDR1 SGHTA, CDR2 FQGTGA. The V end was cut by 5 bases, the J end by 7 bases, with 12 bases between. Study processing details: Out-of-frame sequences were removed, leaving 2,204,828 distinct TCRbeta sequences. Clones were read by immunoSEQ multiplex PCR, and TCRdb kept only the in-frame ones, dropping some. V and J calls and clone size are copied from that table; D and trimming were computed from the DNA. The sample records 80,000 to 100,000 clones, about 80% being singletons. The sort gate was single viable CD3+CD4+CD8-CD45RO+ cells for memory CD4+ T cells. Total CD4+ T cells were enriched by CD4 positive selection. This clone was seen just once. The antigen is undetermined.

The receptor's source is an adult in good health and CMV-seropositive. V usage is TRBV7-3 and J usage is TRBJ1-5; the D gene is possibly TRBD1 (5 bases). Sequenced: memory CD4+ T cells from blood. For the CDR3, the DNA is TGTGCCAGCAGCCCAAACGGGGGACAGCCCCAGCATTTT. Amino acid sequence: CASSPNGGQPQHF.